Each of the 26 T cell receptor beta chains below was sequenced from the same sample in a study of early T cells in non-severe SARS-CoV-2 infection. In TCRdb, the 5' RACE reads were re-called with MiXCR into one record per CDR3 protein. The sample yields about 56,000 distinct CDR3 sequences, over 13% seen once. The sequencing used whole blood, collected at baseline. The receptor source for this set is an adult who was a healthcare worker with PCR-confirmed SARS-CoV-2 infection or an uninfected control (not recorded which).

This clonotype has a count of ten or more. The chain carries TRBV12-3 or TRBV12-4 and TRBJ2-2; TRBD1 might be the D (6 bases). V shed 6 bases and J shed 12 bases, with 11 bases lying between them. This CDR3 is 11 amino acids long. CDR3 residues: CASRMGAQLFF. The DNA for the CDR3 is TGTGCCAGCAGAATGGGGGCCCAGCTGTTTTTT.

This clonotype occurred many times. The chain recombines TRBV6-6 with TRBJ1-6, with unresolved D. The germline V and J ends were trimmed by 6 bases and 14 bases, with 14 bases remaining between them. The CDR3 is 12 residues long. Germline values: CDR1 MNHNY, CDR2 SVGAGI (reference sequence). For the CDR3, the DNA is TGTGCCAGCAGCCGATCTAGAGTGGCCCTCCACTTT. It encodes CASSRSRVALHF.

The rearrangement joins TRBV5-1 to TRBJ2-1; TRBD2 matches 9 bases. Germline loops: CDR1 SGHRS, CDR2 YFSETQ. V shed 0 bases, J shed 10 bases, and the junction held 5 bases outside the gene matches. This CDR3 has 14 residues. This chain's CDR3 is CASSLAPLAGEQFF. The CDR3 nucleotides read TGCGCCAGCAGCTTGGCCCCTCTAGCGGGAGAGCAGTTCTTC.

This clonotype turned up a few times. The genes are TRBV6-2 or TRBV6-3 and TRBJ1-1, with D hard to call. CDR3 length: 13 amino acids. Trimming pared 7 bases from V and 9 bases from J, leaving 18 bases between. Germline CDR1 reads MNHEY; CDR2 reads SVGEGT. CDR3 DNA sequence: TGTGCCAGCACCTTACCGGGCACAGCAAAAGCTTTCTTT. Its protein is CASTLPGTAKAFF.

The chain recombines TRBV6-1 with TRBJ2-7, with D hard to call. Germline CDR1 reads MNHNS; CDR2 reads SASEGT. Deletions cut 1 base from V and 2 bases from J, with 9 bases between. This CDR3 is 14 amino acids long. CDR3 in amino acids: CASSEGWATYEQYF. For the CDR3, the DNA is TGTGCCAGCAGTGAAGGTTGGGCCACCTACGAGCAGTACTTC.

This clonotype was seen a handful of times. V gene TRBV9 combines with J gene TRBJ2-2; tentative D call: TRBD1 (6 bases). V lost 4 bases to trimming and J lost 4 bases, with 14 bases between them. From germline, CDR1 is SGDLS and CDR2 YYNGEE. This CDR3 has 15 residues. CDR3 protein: CASSLQGLSTGELFF. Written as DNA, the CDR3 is TGTGCCAGCAGCTTACAGGGATTAAGCACCGGGGAGCTGTTTTTT.

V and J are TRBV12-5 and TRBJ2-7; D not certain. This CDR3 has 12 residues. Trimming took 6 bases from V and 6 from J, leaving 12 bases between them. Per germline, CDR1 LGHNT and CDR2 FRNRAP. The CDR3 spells CASGVGRTEQYF. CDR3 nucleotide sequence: TGTGCTAGTGGGGTGGGCCGTACCGAGCAGTACTTC.

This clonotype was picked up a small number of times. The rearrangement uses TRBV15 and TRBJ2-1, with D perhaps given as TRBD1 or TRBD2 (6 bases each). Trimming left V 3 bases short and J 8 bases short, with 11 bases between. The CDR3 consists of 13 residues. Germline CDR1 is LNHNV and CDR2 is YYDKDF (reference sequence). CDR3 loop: CATSRGGQDEQFF. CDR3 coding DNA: TGTGCCACCAGCAGGGGGGGCCAAGATGAGCAGTTCTTC.

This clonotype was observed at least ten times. CDR3 residues: CASSPTGNTEAFF. CDR3 bases: TGTGCCAGCTCACCGACAGGGAACACTGAAGCTTTCTTT. V is TRBV18 and J is TRBJ1-1, with D maybe TRBD1 (6 bases). V was clipped by 3 bases and J by 1 base, with 6 bases between them. The V gene's germline CDR1 is KGHSH and CDR2 LQKENI. This CDR3 region has 13 residues. The whole variable domain, filled in from reference TRBV18 and TRBJ1-1, reads NAGVMQNPRHLVRRRGQEARLRCSPMKGHSHVYWYRQLPEEGLKFMVYLQKENIIDESGMPKERFSAEFPKEGPSILRIQQVVRGDSAAYFCASSPTGNTEAFFGQGTRLTVV.

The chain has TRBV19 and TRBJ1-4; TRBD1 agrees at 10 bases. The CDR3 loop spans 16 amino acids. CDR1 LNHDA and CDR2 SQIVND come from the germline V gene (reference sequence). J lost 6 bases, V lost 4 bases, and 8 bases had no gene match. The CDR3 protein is CASSRITGTGDEKLFF. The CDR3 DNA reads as TGTGCCAGTAGTAGAATTACCGGGACAGGGGATGAAAAACTGTTTTTT.

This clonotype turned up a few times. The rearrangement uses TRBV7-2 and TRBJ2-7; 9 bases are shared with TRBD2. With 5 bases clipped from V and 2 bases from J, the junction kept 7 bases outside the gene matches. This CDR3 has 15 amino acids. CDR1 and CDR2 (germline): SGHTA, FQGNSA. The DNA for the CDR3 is TGTGCCAGCAGCCCCTATAGCGGGGGCACCTACGAGCAGTACTTC. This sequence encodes CASSPYSGGTYEQYF.

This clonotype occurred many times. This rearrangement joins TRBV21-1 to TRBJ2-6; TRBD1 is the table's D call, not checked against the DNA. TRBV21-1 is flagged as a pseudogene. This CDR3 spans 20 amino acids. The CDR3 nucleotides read TGTGCCAGCAGCAAAGCCTCCACCCGAGACAGGGACTCTGGGGCCAACGTCCTGACTTTC. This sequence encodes CASSKASTRDRDSGANVLTF.

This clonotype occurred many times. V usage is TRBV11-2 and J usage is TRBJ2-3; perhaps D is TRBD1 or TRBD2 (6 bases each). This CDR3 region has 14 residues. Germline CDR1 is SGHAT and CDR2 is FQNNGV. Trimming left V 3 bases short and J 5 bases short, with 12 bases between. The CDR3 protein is CASSLMGGIDTQYF. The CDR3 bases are TGTGCCAGCAGCTTGATGGGGGGCATAGATACGCAGTATTTT.

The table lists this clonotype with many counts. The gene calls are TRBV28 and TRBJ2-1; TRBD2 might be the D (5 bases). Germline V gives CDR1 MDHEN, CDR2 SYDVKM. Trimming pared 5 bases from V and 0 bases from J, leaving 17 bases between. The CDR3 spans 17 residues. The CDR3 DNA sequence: TGTGCCAGCAGTACCTTGATACTAGTAAACTCCTACAATGAGCAGTTCTTC. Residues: CASSTLILVNSYNEQFF.

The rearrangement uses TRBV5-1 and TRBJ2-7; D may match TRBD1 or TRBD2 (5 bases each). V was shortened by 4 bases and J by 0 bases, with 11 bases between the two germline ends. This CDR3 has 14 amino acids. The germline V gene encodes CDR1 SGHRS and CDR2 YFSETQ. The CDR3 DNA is TGCGCCAGCAGCGTCGAGGGGTCCTCCTACGAGCAGTACTTC. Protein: CASSVEGSSYEQYF.

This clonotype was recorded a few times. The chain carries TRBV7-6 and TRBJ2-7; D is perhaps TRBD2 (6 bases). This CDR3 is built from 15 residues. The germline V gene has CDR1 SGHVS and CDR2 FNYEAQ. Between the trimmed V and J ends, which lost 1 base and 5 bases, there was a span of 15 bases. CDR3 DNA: TGTGCCAGCAGCTTAGGGTTGCGGGGTACCCACGAGCAGTACTTC. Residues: CASSLGLRGTHEQYF.

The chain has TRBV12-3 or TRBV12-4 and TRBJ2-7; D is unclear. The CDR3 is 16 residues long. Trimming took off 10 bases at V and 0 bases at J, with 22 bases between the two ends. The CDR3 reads CATSLGVTSFSYEQYF. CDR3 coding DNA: TGTGCCACCTCGCTCGGAGTCACCTCTTTCTCCTACGAGCAGTACTTC.

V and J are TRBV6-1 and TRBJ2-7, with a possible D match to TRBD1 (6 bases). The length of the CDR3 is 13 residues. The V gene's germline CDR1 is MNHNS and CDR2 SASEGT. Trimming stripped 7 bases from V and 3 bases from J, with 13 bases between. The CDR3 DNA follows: TGTGCCAGCAATGCCGGGACAAGCTACGAGCAGTACTTC. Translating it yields CASNAGTSYEQYF.

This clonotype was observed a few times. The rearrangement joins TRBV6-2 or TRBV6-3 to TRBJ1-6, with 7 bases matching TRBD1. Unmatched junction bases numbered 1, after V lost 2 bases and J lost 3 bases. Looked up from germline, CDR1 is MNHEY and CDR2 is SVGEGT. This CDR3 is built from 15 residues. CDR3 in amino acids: CASSYRDSYNSPLHF. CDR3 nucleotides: TGTGCCAGCAGTTACCGGGACAGCTATAATTCACCCCTCCACTTT.

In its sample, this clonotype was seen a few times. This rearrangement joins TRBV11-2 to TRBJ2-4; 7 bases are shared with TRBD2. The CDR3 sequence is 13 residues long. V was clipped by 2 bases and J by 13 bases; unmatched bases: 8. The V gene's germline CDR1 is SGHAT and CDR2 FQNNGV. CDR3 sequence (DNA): TGTGCCAGCAGCTTACGACGCGGGGAGGGGCAGTACTTC. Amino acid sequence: CASSLRRGEGQYF.

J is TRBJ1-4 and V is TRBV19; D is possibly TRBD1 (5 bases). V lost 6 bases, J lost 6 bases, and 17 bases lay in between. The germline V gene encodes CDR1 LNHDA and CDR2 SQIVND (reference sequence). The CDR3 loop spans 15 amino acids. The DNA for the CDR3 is TGTGCCAGTAGGAAAACCGGGACGGACTATGAAAAACTGTTTTTT. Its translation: CASRKTGTDYEKLFF.

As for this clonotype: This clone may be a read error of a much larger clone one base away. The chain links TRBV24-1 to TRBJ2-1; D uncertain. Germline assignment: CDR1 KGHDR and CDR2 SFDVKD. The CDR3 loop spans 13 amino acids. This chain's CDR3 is CASSDTNYNEQFF. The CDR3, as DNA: TGTGCCTCCAGTGACACCAACTACAATGAGCAGTTCTTC.

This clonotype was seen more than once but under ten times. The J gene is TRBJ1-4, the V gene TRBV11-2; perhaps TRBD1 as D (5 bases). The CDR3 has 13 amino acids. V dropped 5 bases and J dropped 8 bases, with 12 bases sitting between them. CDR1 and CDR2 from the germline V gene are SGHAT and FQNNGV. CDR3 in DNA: TGTGCCAGCAGCCCAGGGCTAAAGGAAAAACTGTTTTTT. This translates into CASSPGLKEKLFF. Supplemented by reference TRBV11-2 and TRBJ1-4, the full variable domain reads EAGVAQSPRYKIIEKRQSVAFWCNPISGHATLYWYQQILGQGPKLLIQFQNNGVVDDSQLPKDRFSAERLKGVDSTLKIQPAKLEDSAVYLCASSPGLKEKLFFGSGTQLSVL.

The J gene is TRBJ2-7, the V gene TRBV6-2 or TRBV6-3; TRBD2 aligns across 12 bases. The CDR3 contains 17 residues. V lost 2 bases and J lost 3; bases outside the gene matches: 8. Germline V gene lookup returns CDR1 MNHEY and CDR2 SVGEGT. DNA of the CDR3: TGTGCCAGCAGTTACGCTAAACTAGCGGGGGGCTACTACGAGCAGTACTTC. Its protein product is CASSYAKLAGGYYEQYF.

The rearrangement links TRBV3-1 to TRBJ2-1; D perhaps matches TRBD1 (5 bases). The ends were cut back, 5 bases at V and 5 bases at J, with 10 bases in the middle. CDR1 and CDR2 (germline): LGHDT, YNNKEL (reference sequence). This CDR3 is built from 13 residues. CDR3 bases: TGTGCCAGCAGCTCCCGACAGAACAATGAGCAGTTCTTC. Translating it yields CASSSRQNNEQFF.

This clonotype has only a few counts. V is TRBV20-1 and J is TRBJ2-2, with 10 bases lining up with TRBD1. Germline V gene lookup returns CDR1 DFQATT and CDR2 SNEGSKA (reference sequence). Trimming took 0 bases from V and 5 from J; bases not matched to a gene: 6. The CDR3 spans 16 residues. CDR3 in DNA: TGCAGTGCTAGAGATATGGGGACAGGGGAGACCGGGGAGCTGTTTTTT. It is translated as CSARDMGTGETGELFF.